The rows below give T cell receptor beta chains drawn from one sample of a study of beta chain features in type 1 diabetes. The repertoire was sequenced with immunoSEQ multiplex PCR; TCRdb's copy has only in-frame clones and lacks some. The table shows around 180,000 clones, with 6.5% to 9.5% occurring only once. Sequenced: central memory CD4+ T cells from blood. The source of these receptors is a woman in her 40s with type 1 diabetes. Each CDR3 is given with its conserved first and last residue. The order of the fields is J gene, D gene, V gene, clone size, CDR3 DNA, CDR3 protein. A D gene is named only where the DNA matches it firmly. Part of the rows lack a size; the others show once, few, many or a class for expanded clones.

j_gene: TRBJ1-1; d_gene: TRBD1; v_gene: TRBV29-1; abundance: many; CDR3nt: TGCAGCGTTGAAACAGGGGCGGGAGCTTTCTTT; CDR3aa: CSVETGAGAFF
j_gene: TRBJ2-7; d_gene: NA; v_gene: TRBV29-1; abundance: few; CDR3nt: TGCAGCGTTGGGGGGGGCTCTGGTCTCGACGAGCAGTACTTC; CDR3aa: CSVGGGSGLDEQYF
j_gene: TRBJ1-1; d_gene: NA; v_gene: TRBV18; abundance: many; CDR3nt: TGTGCCAGCTCACCAGCAGAGAACACTGAAGCTTTCTTT; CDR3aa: CASSPAENTEAFF
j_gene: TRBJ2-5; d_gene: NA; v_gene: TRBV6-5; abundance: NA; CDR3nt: TGTGCCAGCAGTTACTCTGCAGGGGTCGGCGAGACCCAGTACTTC; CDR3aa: CASSYSAGVGETQYF
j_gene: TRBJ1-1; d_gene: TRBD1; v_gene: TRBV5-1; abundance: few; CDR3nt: TGCGCCAGCAGCTTACGACAGGGACCGAACACTGAAGCTTTCTTT; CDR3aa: CASSLRQGPNTEAFF
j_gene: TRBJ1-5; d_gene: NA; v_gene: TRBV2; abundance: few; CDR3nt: TGTGCCAGCAATCGACAGTTGAGCAATCAGCCCCAGCATTTT; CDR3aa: CASNRQLSNQPQHF
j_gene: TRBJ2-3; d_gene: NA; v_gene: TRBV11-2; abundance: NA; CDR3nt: TGTGCCAGCAGCAGCCCCACAGGGAATACGCAGTATTTT; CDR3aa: CASSSPTGNTQYF
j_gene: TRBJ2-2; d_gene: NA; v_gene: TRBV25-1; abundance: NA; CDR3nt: TGTGCCAGCAGTGACCCTGTGGGGGCTGACGCTAACACCGGGGAGCTGTTTTTT; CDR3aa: CASSDPVGADANTGELFF
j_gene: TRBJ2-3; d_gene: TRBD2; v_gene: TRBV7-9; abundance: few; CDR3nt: TGTGCCAGCAGCCCCGGGACTAGCGGGGGGGCCACAGATACGCAGTATTTT; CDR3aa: CASSPGTSGGATDTQYF
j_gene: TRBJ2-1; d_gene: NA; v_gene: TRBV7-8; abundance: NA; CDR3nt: TGTGCCAGCAGCTCGCGCCCTCCCTGGGGTGCCGGGATCTACAATGAGCAGTTCTTC; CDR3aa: CASSSRPPWGAGIYNEQFF
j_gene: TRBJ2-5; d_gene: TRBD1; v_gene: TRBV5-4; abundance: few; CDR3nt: TGTGCCAGCAGCTTCCGAAACCCGGGACAGAGGACGACCCAGTACTTC; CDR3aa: CASSFRNPGQRTTQYF
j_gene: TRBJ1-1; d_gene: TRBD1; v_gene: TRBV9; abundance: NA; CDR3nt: TGTGCCAGCAGCCCCAGACGGACAGGAGGCACTGAAGCTTTCTTT; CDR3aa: CASSPRRTGGTEAFF
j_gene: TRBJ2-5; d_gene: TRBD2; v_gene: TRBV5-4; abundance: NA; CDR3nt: TGTGCCAGCAGCCCGGGGGGACTCCCAGAGACCCAGTACTTC; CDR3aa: CASSPGGLPETQYF
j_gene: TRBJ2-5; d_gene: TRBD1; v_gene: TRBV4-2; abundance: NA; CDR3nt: TGTGCCAGCAGCTCCCGGACAGGGACAGGAGGGGGCCAAGAGACCCAGTACTTC; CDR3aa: CASSSRTGTGGGQETQYF
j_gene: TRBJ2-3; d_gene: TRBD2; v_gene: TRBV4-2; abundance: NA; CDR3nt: TGTGCCAGCAGCCAGGAAGTAGGACTAGCCGACACATTTTCTTACACAGATACGCAGTATTTT; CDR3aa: CASSQEVGLADTFSYTDTQYF
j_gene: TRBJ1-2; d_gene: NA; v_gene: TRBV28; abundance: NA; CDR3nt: TGTGCCAGCAGTTTAGGGCAGTCAAACTATGGCTACACCTTC; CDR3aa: CASSLGQSNYGYTF
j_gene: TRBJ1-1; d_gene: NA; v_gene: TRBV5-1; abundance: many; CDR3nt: TGCGCCAGCAGCTTGGACGGGATGAACACTGAAGCTTTCTTT; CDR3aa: CASSLDGMNTEAFF
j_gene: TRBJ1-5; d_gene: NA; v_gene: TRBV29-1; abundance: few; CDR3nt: TGCAGCGGTGGACAGCCCAATCAGCCCCAGCATTTT; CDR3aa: CSGGQPNQPQHF
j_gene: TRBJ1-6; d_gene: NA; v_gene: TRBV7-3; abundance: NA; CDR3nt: TGTGCCAGCAGCTTAGATCAGGGCAGGACACCCCTCCACTTT; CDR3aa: CASSLDQGRTPLHF
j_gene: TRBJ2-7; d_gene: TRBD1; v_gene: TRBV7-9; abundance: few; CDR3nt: TGTGCCAGCAGCCAAGTCACAGGGGGCTCCTACGAGCAGTACTTC; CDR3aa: CASSQVTGGSYEQYF
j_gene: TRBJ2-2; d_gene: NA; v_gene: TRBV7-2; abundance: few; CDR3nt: TGTGCCAGCAGCTTAATACAGAACACCGGGGAGCTGTTTTTT; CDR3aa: CASSLIQNTGELFF
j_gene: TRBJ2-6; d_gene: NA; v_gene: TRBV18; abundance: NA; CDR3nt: TGTGCCAGCTCACCCGACAGACCTGGGGCCAACGTCCTGACTTTC; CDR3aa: CASSPDRPGANVLTF